These 7 T cell receptor beta chains were sequenced from one sample in a study of identical twins. TCRdb fed the 5' RACE reads into MiXCR, producing one record per CDR3 protein. Of some 330,000 distinct CDR3 sequences listed, roughly 9% are singletons. Sequencing was done on a sample of naive T cells sorted from blood. These receptors were taken from a woman aged 50 to 60 in good health.

This clonotype was observed many times. This rearrangement joins TRBV6-5 to TRBJ2-3; D gene unclear. V gave up 4 bases and J gave up 0 bases, with 8 bases separating them. Germline V gene sequence: CDR1 MNHEY, CDR2 SVGAGI. The length of the CDR3 is 14 residues. This CDR3 is CASSSRQSTDTQYF. CDR3 nucleotides: TGTGCCAGCAGTTCCCGGCAGAGCACAGATACGCAGTATTTT.

This chain links TRBV7-2 with TRBJ1-5, with D unresolved. The V and J ends lost 5 bases and 5 bases respectively, with 16 bases between them. Germline values: CDR1 SGHTA, CDR2 FQGNSA. The length of the CDR3 is 15 residues. CDR3 nucleotide sequence: TGTGCCAGCAGCCCTCATGGCGGGCGGTATCAGCCCCAGCATTTT. Protein sequence: CASSPHGGRYQPQHF.

This clonotype showed up just a few times. The chain combines TRBV14 with TRBJ2-1; D not resolved. The CDR3 consists of 15 residues. The germline gives CDR1 SGHDN, CDR2 FVKESK. The V end lost 5 bases, the J end lost 5 bases, and 16 bases lay between the germline ends. For the CDR3, the DNA is TGTGCCAGCAGCTTCCAGAATTTCTTGAACAATGAGCAGTTCTTC. Its translation: CASSFQNFLNNEQFF.

This clonotype was recorded many times. This chain links TRBV20-1 with TRBJ2-2; 13 nucleotides agree with TRBD2. Losses at the gene ends were 3 bases for V and 3 bases for J; bases not matched to a gene: 10. Germline V gene data show CDR1 as DFQATT and CDR2 as SNEGSKA (reference sequence). The CDR3 runs to 18 residues. For the CDR3, the DNA is TGCAGTGCTAGTTCGGTTGGGACTAGCGGGACTCACACCGGGGAGCTGTTTTTT. This codes for CSASSVGTSGTHTGELFF.

This sequence joins TRBV19 and TRBJ2-7, with D uncertain. Trimming pared 3 bases from V and 3 bases from J, leaving 18 bases between. Germline CDR1 is LNHDA and CDR2 is SQIVND (reference sequence). The CDR3 has 16 residues. The CDR3 here is CASSIRPHIPNYEQYF. DNA of the CDR3: TGTGCCAGTAGTATTCGGCCGCATATACCTAACTACGAGCAGTACTTC.

The V gene is TRBV20-1, the J gene TRBJ2-5; D remains ambiguous. V was cut by 1 base and J by 2 bases, with 14 bases left in between. Germline lookup yields CDR1 DFQATT and CDR2 SNEGSKA (reference sequence). This CDR3 region has 15 residues. The DNA of the CDR3 is TGCAGTGCTAGAGGCTCGGGTACAGCTCAAGAGACCCAGTACTTC. Protein product: CSARGSGTAQETQYF.

This clonotype was detected a few times. The V gene is TRBV2, the J gene TRBJ2-2; 8 nucleotides align to TRBD1. With V trimmed by 6 bases and J by 3 bases, 6 bases remained unmatched. CDR3 length: 15 amino acids. From germline, CDR1 is SNHLY and CDR2 FYNNEI. The CDR3 protein is CASSGTGLDTGELFF. The CDR3 coding sequence is TGTGCCAGCAGCGGGACAGGCTTAGACACCGGGGAGCTGTTTTTT.